The rows below give T cell receptor beta chains drawn from one sample of a study of molecular identifiers for immune sequencing clone quantification. Using its own MiXCR run on the PCR reads, TCRdb lists one record per CDR3 protein. The repertoire consists of 85,000 to 95,000 distinct CDR3 sequences, with 19% occurring once and the leading ten covering around 0.91%. The sequenced material came from naive CD8+ T cells from blood, with Jurkat cell RNA spiked in. Source of these receptors: a human donor in good health. Some libraries in this study had Jurkat cell RNA spiked in. Each CDR3 is given with its conserved first and last residue. D genes are given only for firm matches. Some rows have no size entry. The others give once, few or many, or a class for an expanded clone.

many	TRBV6-2/TRBV6-3	TRBD1	TRBJ2-3	TGTGCCAGCACCGTGGACAGGTCTGATCCAGATACGCAGTATTTT	CASTVDRSDPDTQYF
NA	TRBV5-1	TRBD1	TRBJ2-7	TGCGCCAGCAGCTTGATCGGGACAGGCTCCTACGAGCAGTACTTC	CASSLIGTGSYEQYF
many	TRBV7-9	NA	TRBJ2-2	TGTGCCAGCAGCTTAGTTGGATCCGGGGAGCTGTTTTTT	CASSLVGSGELFF
once	TRBV6-6	NA	TRBJ2-2	TGTGCCAGCACACCGGGGTGGGGAGTGGAGTCGAACACCGGGGAGCTGTTTTTT	CASTPGWGVESNTGELFF
many	TRBV7-2	NA	TRBJ2-1	TGTGCCAGCAGCTCGGACAGCGTTAACAATGAGCAGTTCTTC	CASSSDSVNNEQFF
many	TRBV15	NA	TRBJ2-3	TGTGCCACCAGCAGAGATTCCGATACGCAGTATTTT	CATSRDSDTQYF
many	TRBV6-5	TRBD2	TRBJ2-7	TGTGCCAGCAGTTACCGGTGGGGGGAGGGATCCTACGAGCAGTACTTC	CASSYRWGEGSYEQYF
many	TRBV6-2/TRBV6-3	NA	TRBJ2-7	TGTGCCAGCCTGGGAAAAGTCTACGAGCAGTACTTC	CASLGKVYEQYF
many	TRBV7-9	TRBD1	TRBJ1-2	TGTGCCAGCAGACTGGGACAGGACTATGGCTACACCTTC	CASRLGQDYGYTF
many	TRBV6-2/TRBV6-3	TRBD2	TRBJ2-1	TGTGCCAGCAGTTATTCTGGGACTAGCTCTTTGTATGAGCAGTTCTTC	CASSYSGTSSLYEQFF
many	TRBV7-6	TRBD1	TRBJ2-5	TGTGCCAGCAGACAGGGGGGTGAGGAGACCCAGTACTTC	CASRQGGEETQYF
many	TRBV7-6	NA	TRBJ2-2	TGTGCCAGCAGCTCCGGGCAGGGGAGCACCGGGGAGCTGTTTTTT	CASSSGQGSTGELFF
many	TRBV4-2	NA	TRBJ2-3	TGTGCCAGCAGCCAAGGTGTCGGGACAGATACGCAGTATTTT	CASSQGVGTDTQYF
many	TRBV29-1	NA	TRBJ2-2	TGCAGCGGTAATACAGGGACCGGGGAGCTGTTTTTT	CSGNTGTGELFF
many	TRBV30	NA	TRBJ1-1	TGTGCCTGTTACTGGACAGCCCTTGAAGCTTTCTTT	CACYWTALEAFF
many	TRBV5-1	TRBD1	TRBJ1-1	TGCGCCAGCAGCTTTGGGACAGAAGGAACTGAAGCTTTCTTT	CASSFGTEGTEAFF
many	TRBV7-9	TRBD1	TRBJ1-1	TGTGCCAGCAGGTCATCCAGGGGGCCCACTGAAGCTTTCTTT	CASRSSRGPTEAFF
NA	TRBV7-9	TRBD2	TRBJ2-3	TGTGCCAGCAGCCTCAGGACTAGCGGGAGTATTCGGGATACGCAGTATTTT	CASSLRTSGSIRDTQYF
many	TRBV20-1	NA	TRBJ1-2	TGCAGTGCTAGTATTGACTATGGCTACACCTTC	CSASIDYGYTF
many	TRBV6-2/TRBV6-3	NA	TRBJ1-1	TGTGCCAGCAGTTACTCGACGCCAGGCACGAACACTGAAGCTTTCTTT	CASSYSTPGTNTEAFF
many	TRBV5-6	NA	TRBJ2-7	TGTGCCAGCAGCTTGGTAGCCGAGCAGTACTTC	CASSLVAEQYF
many	TRBV20-1	TRBD2	TRBJ2-7	TGCAGTGCCTCGGGGGGGCTGAGCTCCTACGAGCAGTACTTC	CSASGGLSSYEQYF
many	TRBV6-2/TRBV6-3	NA	TRBJ1-1	TGTGCCAGCAGTTACGGGGAGAACACTGAAGCTTTCTTT	CASSYGENTEAFF
few	TRBV6-2/TRBV6-3	NA	TRBJ1-1	TGTGCCAGCAGTTACTCATTAACAGGGAGGAACACTGAAGCTTTCTTT	CASSYSLTGRNTEAFF
many	TRBV13	TRBD2	TRBJ2-3	TGTGCCAGCAGCACCCCCCGACTAGCGGGGGCAGATACGCAGTATTTT	CASSTPRLAGADTQYF
many	TRBV27	TRBD1	TRBJ2-3	TGTGCCAGCAGTTTGGTTGGACAGGGTCTGTATTTT	CASSLVGQGLYF
many	TRBV5-1	NA	TRBJ2-4	TGCGCCAGCAGCTTGATCGGGGGCGCGAATGGAAACATTCAGTACTTC	CASSLIGGANGNIQYF
NA	TRBV4-3	TRBD1	TRBJ2-5	TGCGCCAGCAGCCAAGGGTGGCAGGGGGCACGACAAGAGACCCAGTACTTC	CASSQGWQGARQETQYF
few	TRBV4-1	NA	TRBJ2-5	TGCGCCAGCAGCTTACTAGCAGGGGGGGGAGAGACCCAGTACTTC	CASSLLAGGGETQYF
many	TRBV19	NA	TRBJ2-2	TGTGCCAGTAGTATTTGGTACTGGAACACCGGGGAGCTGTTTTTT	CASSIWYWNTGELFF
many	TRBV4-2	TRBD2	TRBJ2-7	TGTGCCAGCAGCCACCTAGAGACTAGCGGGAGTTACGAGCAGTACTTC	CASSHLETSGSYEQYF
many	TRBV5-1	NA	TRBJ2-7	TGCGCCAGCAGCTTGATGGGGTCTGGGTCGGAGGAGCAGTACTTC	CASSLMGSGSEEQYF
many	TRBV5-6	NA	TRBJ2-2	TGTGCCAGCAGCTTGAATAGGAACACCGGGGAGCTGTTTTTT	CASSLNRNTGELFF
many	TRBV4-1	TRBD1	TRBJ2-3	TGCGCCAGCAGCCTTCAGGGGGCTAGCCTTGGCACAGATACGCAGTATTTT	CASSLQGASLGTDTQYF
few	TRBV20-1	NA	TRBJ2-1	TGCAGTGCCACAGGGAATCTTGGGAATGAGCAGTTCTTC	CSATGNLGNEQFF
many	TRBV27	NA	TRBJ2-3	TGTGCCAGCAGTTTAACGGCTGGAAAGACAGATACGCAGTATTTT	CASSLTAGKTDTQYF
many	TRBV2	NA	TRBJ1-2	TGTGCCAGCAGTGGGGCAGAGAACTATGGCTACACCTTC	CASSGAENYGYTF
NA	TRBV11-2	NA	TRBJ2-3	TGTACCAGCAGTTTAATCACAGATACGCAGTATTTT	CTSSLITDTQYF
many	TRBV30	TRBD1	TRBJ1-6	TGTGCCTGGAGCGAATGGACAGGACATAATTCACCCCTCCACTTT	CAWSEWTGHNSPLHF
many	TRBV19	NA	TRBJ2-3	TGTGCCAGTAGCAGGCGGGGCCTGGCAAAGACAGATACGCAGTATTTT	CASSRRGLAKTDTQYF
many	TRBV7-6	NA	TRBJ2-5	TGTGCCAGCAGCTTCGACCCGGATGAGACCCAGTACTTC	CASSFDPDETQYF
many	TRBV5-5	NA	TRBJ2-7	TGTGCCAGCAGCTTTGCGGGGCGGAATTCCTACGAGCAGTACTTC	CASSFAGRNSYEQYF